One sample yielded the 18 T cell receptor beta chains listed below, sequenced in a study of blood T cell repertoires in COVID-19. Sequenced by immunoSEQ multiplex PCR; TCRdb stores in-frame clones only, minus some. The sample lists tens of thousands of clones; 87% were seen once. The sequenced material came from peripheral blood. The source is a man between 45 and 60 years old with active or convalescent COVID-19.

This chain's CDR3 is CASSPLAEMAQYF. DNA for the CDR3: TGTGCCAGCTCACCACTCGCCGAGATGGCCCAGTACTTC. The chain uses TRBV18 and TRBJ2-5; D not resolved. Trimming shortened V by 1 base and J by 9 bases, and 12 bases separated the two germline ends. There are 13 residues in the CDR3. CDR1 is KGHSH, CDR2 LQKENI, per germline. Filled out from reference TRBV18 and TRBJ2-5, the complete variable domain reads NAGVMQNPRHLVRRRGQEARLRCSPMKGHSHVYWYRQLPEEGLKFMVYLQKENIIDESGMPKERFSAEFPKEGPSILRIQQVVRGDSAAYFCASSPLAEMAQYFGPGTRLLVL.

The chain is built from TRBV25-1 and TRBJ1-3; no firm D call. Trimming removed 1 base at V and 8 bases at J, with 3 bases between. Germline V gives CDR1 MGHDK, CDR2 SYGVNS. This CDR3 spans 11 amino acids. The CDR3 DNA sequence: TGTGCCAGCAGTGAATTAGACACCATATATTTT. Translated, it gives CASSELDTIYF.

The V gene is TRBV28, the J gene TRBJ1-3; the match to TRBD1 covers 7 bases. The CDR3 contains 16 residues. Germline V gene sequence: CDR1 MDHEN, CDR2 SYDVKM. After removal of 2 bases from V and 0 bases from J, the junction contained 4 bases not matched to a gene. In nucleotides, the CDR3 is TGTGCCAGCAGTTTAACGGGACAGTTCTCTGGAAACACCATATATTTT. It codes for CASSLTGQFSGNTIYF.

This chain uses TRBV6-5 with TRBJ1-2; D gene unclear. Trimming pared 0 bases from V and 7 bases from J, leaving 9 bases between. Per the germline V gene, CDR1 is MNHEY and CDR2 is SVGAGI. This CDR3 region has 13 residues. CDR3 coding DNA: TGTGCCAGCAGTTACTCAGAGGGTAGTGGCTACACCTTC. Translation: CASSYSEGSGYTF.

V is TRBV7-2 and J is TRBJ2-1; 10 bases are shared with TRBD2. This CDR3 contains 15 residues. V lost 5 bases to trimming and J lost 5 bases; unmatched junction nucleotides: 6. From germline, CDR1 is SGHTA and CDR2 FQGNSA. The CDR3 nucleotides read TGTGCCAGCAGCCGTTACGGACTAGCGGACAATGAGCAGTTCTTC. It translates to CASSRYGLADNEQFF.

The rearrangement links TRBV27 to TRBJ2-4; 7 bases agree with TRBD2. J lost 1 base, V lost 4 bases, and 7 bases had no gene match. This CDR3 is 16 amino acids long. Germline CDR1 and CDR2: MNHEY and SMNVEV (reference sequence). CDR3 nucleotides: TGTGCCAGCAGTTCACGACTAGCTTGGGCCAAAAACATTCAGTACTTC. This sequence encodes CASSSRLAWAKNIQYF.

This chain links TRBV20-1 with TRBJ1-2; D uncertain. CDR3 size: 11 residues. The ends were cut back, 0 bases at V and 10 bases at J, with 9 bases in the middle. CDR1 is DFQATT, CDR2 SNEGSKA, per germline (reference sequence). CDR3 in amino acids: CSARDLEHYTF. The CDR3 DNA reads TGCAGTGCTAGAGATCTCGAGCACTACACCTTC.

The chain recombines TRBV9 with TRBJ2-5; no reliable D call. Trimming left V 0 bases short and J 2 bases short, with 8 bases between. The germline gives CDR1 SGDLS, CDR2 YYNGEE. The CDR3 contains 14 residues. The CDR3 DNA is TGTGCCAGCAGCGTAGTTGGCCGACAAGAGACCCAGTACTTC. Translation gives CASSVVGRQETQYF.

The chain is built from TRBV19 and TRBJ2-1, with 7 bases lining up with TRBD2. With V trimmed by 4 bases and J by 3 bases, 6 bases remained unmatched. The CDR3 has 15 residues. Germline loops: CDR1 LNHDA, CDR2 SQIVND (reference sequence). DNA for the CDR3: TGTGCCAGTAGTACCCGGCGGGAGAACTACAATGAGCAGTTCTTC. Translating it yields CASSTRRENYNEQFF.

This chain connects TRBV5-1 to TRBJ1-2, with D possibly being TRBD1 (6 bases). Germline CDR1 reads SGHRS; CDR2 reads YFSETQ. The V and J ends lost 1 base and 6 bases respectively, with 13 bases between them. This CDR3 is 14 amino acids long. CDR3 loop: CASSLSAGVDGYTF. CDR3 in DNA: TGCGCCAGCAGCTTGTCGGCAGGGGTCGATGGCTACACCTTC.

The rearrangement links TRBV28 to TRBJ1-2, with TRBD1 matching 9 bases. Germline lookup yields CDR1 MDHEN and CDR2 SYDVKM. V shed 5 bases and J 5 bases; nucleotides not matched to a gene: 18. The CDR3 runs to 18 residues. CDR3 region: CASSEVGTGQGIRYGYTF. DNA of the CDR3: TGTGCCAGCAGTGAGGTGGGCACGGGACAGGGTATTCGATATGGCTACACCTTC.

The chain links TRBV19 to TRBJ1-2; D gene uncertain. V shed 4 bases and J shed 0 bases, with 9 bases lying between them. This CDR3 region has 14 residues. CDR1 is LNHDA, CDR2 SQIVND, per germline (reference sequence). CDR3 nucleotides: TGTGCCAGTAGTACAGGCATTACTAACTATGGCTACACCTTC. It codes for CASSTGITNYGYTF.

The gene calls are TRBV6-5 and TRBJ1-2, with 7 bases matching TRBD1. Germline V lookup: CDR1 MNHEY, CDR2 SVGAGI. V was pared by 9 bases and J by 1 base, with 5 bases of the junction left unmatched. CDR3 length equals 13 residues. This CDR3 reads CASATGINYGYTF. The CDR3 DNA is TGTGCCAGTGCGACAGGGATTAACTATGGCTACACCTTC.

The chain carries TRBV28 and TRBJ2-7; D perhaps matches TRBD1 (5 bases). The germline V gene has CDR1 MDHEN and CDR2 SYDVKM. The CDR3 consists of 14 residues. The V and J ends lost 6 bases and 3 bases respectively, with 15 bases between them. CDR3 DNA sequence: TGTGCCAGCAGGCGACAGCAACACCACTACGAGCAGTACTTC. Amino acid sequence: CASRRQQHHYEQYF.

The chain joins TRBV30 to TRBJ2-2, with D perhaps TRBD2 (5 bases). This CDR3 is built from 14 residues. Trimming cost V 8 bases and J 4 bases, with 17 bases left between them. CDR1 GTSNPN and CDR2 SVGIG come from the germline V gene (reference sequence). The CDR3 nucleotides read TGTGCCACCGGGGTACCCGTGGGCACCGGGGAGCTGTTTTTT. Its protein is CATGVPVGTGELFF.

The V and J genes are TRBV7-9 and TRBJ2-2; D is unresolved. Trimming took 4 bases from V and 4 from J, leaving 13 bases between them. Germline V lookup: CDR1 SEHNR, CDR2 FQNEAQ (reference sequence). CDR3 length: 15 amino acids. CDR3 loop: CASSSLTKTTGELFF. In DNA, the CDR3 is TGTGCCAGCAGCTCCCTGACAAAGACCACCGGGGAGCTGTTTTTT. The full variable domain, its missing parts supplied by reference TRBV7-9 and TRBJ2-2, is DTGVSQNPRHKITKRGQNVTFRCDPISEHNRLYWYRQTLGQGPEFLTYFQNEAQLEKSRLLSDRFSAERPKGSFSTLEIQRTEQGDSAMYLCASSSLTKTTGELFFGEGSRLTVL.

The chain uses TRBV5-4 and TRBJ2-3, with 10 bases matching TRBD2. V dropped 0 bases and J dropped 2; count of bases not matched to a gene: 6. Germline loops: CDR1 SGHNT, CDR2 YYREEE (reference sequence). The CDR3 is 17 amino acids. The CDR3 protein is CASSLVPSGRVTDTQYF. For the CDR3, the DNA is TGTGCCAGCAGCTTGGTGCCTAGCGGGAGAGTCACAGATACGCAGTATTTT.

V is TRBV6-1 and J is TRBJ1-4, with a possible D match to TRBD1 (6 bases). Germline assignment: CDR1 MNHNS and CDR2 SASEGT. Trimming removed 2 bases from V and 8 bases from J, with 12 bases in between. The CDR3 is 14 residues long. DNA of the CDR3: TGTGCCAGCAGTGAAACTACTGGACAGGAAAAACTGTTTTTT. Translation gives CASSETTGQEKLFF.